These T cell receptor beta chains were read from a single sample in a study of blood T cell repertoires in COVID-19. The protocol was immunoSEQ multiplex PCR, while the TCRdb copy is restricted to in-frame clones and leaves out a portion. The profile covers roughly 270,000 clones, with 88% appearing a single time and approximately 8.8% taken by the ten largest. The sequenced sample consisted of peripheral blood. These receptors were collected from a man between 18 and 29 years old with active or convalescent COVID-19. CDR3s include the opening cysteine and the closing phenylalanine or tryptophan. A D gene is named only where the DNA matches it firmly. Only some rows state a clone size, as once, few, many or a class for expanded clones.

j_gene: TRBJ2-7
len: 15
v_gene: TRBV5-1
d_gene: TRBD1
abundance: -
CDR3aa: CASSTTGGFSYEQYF
CDR3nt: TGCGCCAGCAGCACCACAGGGGGCTTTTCCTACGAGCAGTACTTC

j_gene: TRBJ1-2
len: 18
v_gene: TRBV4-3
d_gene: -
abundance: -
CDR3aa: CASSQDSTPSGVNYGYTF
CDR3nt: TGCGCCAGCAGCCAAGATTCTACCCCCTCAGGGGTCAACTATGGCTACACCTTC

j_gene: TRBJ1-1
len: 14
v_gene: TRBV11-2
d_gene: -
abundance: -
CDR3aa: CASSLQGGDTEAFF
CDR3nt: TGTGCCAGCAGTTTACAGGGTGGAGACACTGAAGCTTTCTTT

j_gene: TRBJ1-6
len: 14
v_gene: TRBV2
d_gene: TRBD1
abundance: -
CDR3aa: CASDSGQGGSPLHF
CDR3nt: TGTGCCAGCGATTCTGGACAGGGGGGTTCACCCCTCCACTTT

j_gene: TRBJ1-1
len: 12
v_gene: TRBV12-5
d_gene: TRBD1
abundance: -
CDR3aa: CASGPQGAKAFF
CDR3nt: TGTGCTAGTGGTCCACAGGGGGCTAAAGCTTTCTTT

j_gene: TRBJ2-7
len: 19
v_gene: TRBV15
d_gene: -
abundance: -
CDR3aa: CATSRDDAVGHMESREQYF
CDR3nt: TGTGCCACCAGCAGAGATGATGCGGTAGGACACATGGAAAGTAGGGAGCAGTACTTC

j_gene: TRBJ2-3
len: 14
v_gene: TRBV27
d_gene: TRBD1
abundance: -
CDR3aa: CASSHDRVSDTQYF
CDR3nt: TGTGCCAGCAGCCATGACAGGGTGTCAGATACGCAGTATTTT

j_gene: TRBJ1-2
len: 14
v_gene: TRBV16
d_gene: TRBD1
abundance: -
CDR3aa: CASSRQTGGYGYTF
CDR3nt: TGTGCCAGCAGCCGCCAGACAGGGGGCTATGGCTACACCTTC

j_gene: TRBJ1-5
len: 18
v_gene: TRBV2
d_gene: -
abundance: few
CDR3aa: CASSSPTPLQGGNQPQHF
CDR3nt: TGTGCCAGCAGCTCCCCCACTCCCCTACAGGGAGGGAATCAGCCCCAGCATTTT

j_gene: TRBJ2-7
len: 14
v_gene: TRBV9
d_gene: -
abundance: -
CDR3aa: CASSVATGSYEQYF
CDR3nt: TGTGCCAGCAGCGTAGCTACAGGGTCCTACGAGCAGTACTTC

j_gene: TRBJ2-1
len: 15
v_gene: TRBV19
d_gene: -
abundance: -
CDR3aa: CASSIGGGYYNEQFF
CDR3nt: TGTGCCAGTAGTATAGGGGGGGGCTACTACAATGAGCAGTTCTTC

j_gene: TRBJ1-4
len: 14
v_gene: TRBV13
d_gene: -
abundance: -
CDR3aa: CASSLGGVQEKLFF
CDR3nt: TGTGCCAGCAGCCTCGGCGGAGTGCAAGAAAAACTGTTTTTT

j_gene: TRBJ2-4
len: 14
v_gene: TRBV7-9
d_gene: TRBD1
abundance: -
CDR3aa: CASSSRDRVDIQYF
CDR3nt: TGTGCCAGCAGCTCCCGGGACAGGGTTGACATTCAGTACTTC

j_gene: TRBJ1-4
len: 15
v_gene: TRBV4-1
d_gene: TRBD1
abundance: -
CDR3aa: CASSYDRGYGEKLFF
CDR3nt: TGCGCCAGCAGCTACGACAGGGGGTACGGAGAAAAACTGTTTTTT

j_gene: TRBJ2-7
len: 13
v_gene: TRBV27
d_gene: TRBD1
abundance: once
CDR3aa: CASSYQGAHEQYF
CDR3nt: TGTGCCAGCAGTTATCAGGGGGCTCACGAGCAGTACTTC

j_gene: TRBJ2-7
len: 15
v_gene: TRBV25-1
d_gene: TRBD2
abundance: -
CDR3aa: CASSRTSGETYEQYF
CDR3nt: TGTGCCAGCAGTAGGACTAGCGGGGAGACCTACGAGCAGTACTTC

j_gene: TRBJ1-6
len: 18
v_gene: TRBV6-6
d_gene: TRBD1
abundance: -
CDR3aa: CASSPQSWQGAFNSPLHF
CDR3nt: TGTGCCAGCAGTCCCCAAAGTTGGCAGGGGGCGTTTAATTCACCCCTCCACTTT

j_gene: TRBJ1-5
len: 16
v_gene: TRBV6-5
d_gene: TRBD1
abundance: -
CDR3aa: CASSSRQGAVDQPQHF
CDR3nt: TGTGCCAGCAGTTCACGACAGGGGGCGGTCGATCAGCCCCAGCATTTT

j_gene: TRBJ2-3
len: 13
v_gene: TRBV27
d_gene: TRBD1
abundance: once
CDR3aa: CASSPTQGDTQYF
CDR3nt: TGTGCCAGCAGTCCTACACAGGGGGATACGCAGTATTTT

j_gene: TRBJ1-2
len: 13
v_gene: TRBV5-1
d_gene: -
abundance: -
CDR3aa: CASSLSPVYGYTF
CDR3nt: TGCGCCAGCAGCTTGTCCCCGGTCTATGGCTACACCTTC

j_gene: TRBJ2-2
len: 18
v_gene: TRBV9
d_gene: TRBD1
abundance: -
CDR3aa: CASSTRYGQGSVAGELFF
CDR3nt: TGTGCCAGCAGCACTCGCTATGGACAGGGTAGCGTCGCCGGGGAGCTGTTTTTT

j_gene: TRBJ1-4
len: 15
v_gene: TRBV18
d_gene: -
abundance: -
CDR3aa: CASSQLGTFNEKLFF
CDR3nt: TGTGCCAGCTCACAACTCGGGACTTTTAATGAAAAACTGTTTTTT

j_gene: TRBJ2-7
len: 15
v_gene: TRBV19
d_gene: -
abundance: -
CDR3aa: CASSIFSSSIYEQYF
CDR3nt: TGTGCCAGTAGTATATTCTCTAGCAGTATCTACGAGCAGTACTTC

j_gene: TRBJ1-1
len: 13
v_gene: TRBV5-1
d_gene: -
abundance: -
CDR3aa: CASSLGKETEAFF
CDR3nt: TGCGCCAGCAGCTTGGGAAAGGAGACTGAAGCTTTCTTT

j_gene: TRBJ2-7
len: 15
v_gene: TRBV6-6
d_gene: -
abundance: -
CDR3aa: CASRSGTLFNYEQYF
CDR3nt: TGTGCCAGTCGATCCGGGACTCTATTCAACTACGAGCAGTACTTC

j_gene: TRBJ1-5
len: 18
v_gene: TRBV6-4
d_gene: TRBD1
abundance: once
CDR3aa: CASSDSRRGRIGNQPQHF
CDR3nt: TGTGCCAGCAGTGACTCGAGAAGGGGGCGGATTGGCAATCAGCCCCAGCATTTT

j_gene: TRBJ1-5
len: 13
v_gene: TRBV5-1
d_gene: -
abundance: -
CDR3aa: CASSLSYNQPQHF
CDR3nt: TGCGCCAGCAGCTTGTCGTACAATCAGCCCCAGCATTTT

j_gene: TRBJ2-7
len: 16
v_gene: TRBV7-2
d_gene: TRBD2
abundance: few
CDR3aa: CASSLVAGGSGYEQYF
CDR3nt: TGTGCCAGCAGCTTAGTAGCGGGGGGCTCGGGCTACGAGCAGTACTTC

j_gene: TRBJ1-2
len: 14
v_gene: TRBV28
d_gene: -
abundance: -
CDR3aa: CASSSPSVDGGYTF
CDR3nt: TGTGCCAGCAGTTCCCCCTCGGTTGATGGTGGCTACACCTTC

j_gene: TRBJ2-3
len: 16
v_gene: TRBV5-1
d_gene: -
abundance: -
CDR3aa: CASMAQGRRRTDTQYF
CDR3nt: TGCGCCAGCATGGCCCAGGGTCGAAGGCGCACAGATACGCAGTATTTT

j_gene: TRBJ1-5
len: 15
v_gene: TRBV7-9
d_gene: TRBD1
abundance: -
CDR3aa: CASSLGTGSNQPQHF
CDR3nt: TGTGCCAGCAGCTTAGGGACAGGTAGCAATCAGCCCCAGCATTTT

j_gene: TRBJ1-2
len: 13
v_gene: TRBV18
d_gene: -
abundance: once
CDR3aa: CASSPVGDYGYTF
CDR3nt: TGTGCCAGCTCACCGGTAGGGGACTATGGCTACACCTTC

j_gene: TRBJ1-4
len: 14
v_gene: TRBV6-5
d_gene: TRBD1
abundance: -
CDR3aa: CASSWGTGHEKLFF
CDR3nt: TGTGCCAGCAGCTGGGGGACAGGACATGAAAAACTGTTTTTT

j_gene: TRBJ1-3
len: 19
v_gene: TRBV24-1
d_gene: -
abundance: -
CDR3aa: CATSDLDRGGDGSGNTIYF
CDR3nt: TGTGCCACCAGTGATTTGGACCGGGGAGGGGATGGCTCTGGAAACACCATATATTTT

j_gene: TRBJ2-2
len: 14
v_gene: TRBV7-3
d_gene: -
abundance: -
CDR3aa: CASTLGHRTGELFF
CDR3nt: TGTGCCAGCACCTTGGGACACCGCACCGGGGAGCTGTTTTTT

j_gene: TRBJ2-1
len: 12
v_gene: TRBV7-2
d_gene: -
abundance: -
CDR3aa: CASSLVGLGQFF
CDR3nt: TGTGCCAGCAGCTTAGTAGGACTGGGGCAGTTCTTC

j_gene: TRBJ2-1
len: 15
v_gene: TRBV9
d_gene: TRBD2
abundance: -
CDR3aa: CASSVEAGGGHEQFF
CDR3nt: TGTGCCAGCAGCGTAGAGGCGGGGGGAGGCCATGAGCAGTTCTTC

j_gene: TRBJ1-2
len: 15
v_gene: TRBV19
d_gene: TRBD1
abundance: -
CDR3aa: CASSIVGTANYGYTF
CDR3nt: TGTGCCAGTAGTATAGTTGGGACAGCTAACTATGGCTACACCTTC

j_gene: TRBJ2-5
len: 15
v_gene: TRBV4-1
d_gene: -
abundance: -
CDR3aa: CASSQVSGPTETQYF
CDR3nt: TGCGCCAGCAGCCAAGTATCCGGTCCAACGGAGACCCAGTACTTC

j_gene: TRBJ2-7
len: 16
v_gene: TRBV3-1/TRBV3-2
d_gene: -
abundance: -
CDR3aa: CASSQARTGGSYEQYF
CDR3nt: TGTGCCAGCAGCCAAGCTCGGACAGGAGGGTCCTACGAGCAGTACTTC

j_gene: TRBJ1-4
len: 18
v_gene: TRBV9
d_gene: -
abundance: once
CDR3aa: CASSAALQGATANEKLFF
CDR3nt: TGTGCCAGCAGCGCGGCCCTACAGGGCGCTACGGCTAATGAAAAACTGTTTTTT

j_gene: TRBJ2-1
len: 15
v_gene: TRBV19
d_gene: TRBD1
abundance: -
CDR3aa: CASSEAGGSYNEQFF
CDR3nt: TGTGCCAGTAGTGAAGCAGGGGGCTCCTACAATGAGCAGTTCTTC

j_gene: TRBJ2-3
len: 15
v_gene: TRBV7-9
d_gene: -
abundance: -
CDR3aa: CASSHGRTGTDTQYF
CDR3nt: TGTGCCAGCAGCCATGGTCGGACAGGCACAGATACGCAGTATTTT

j_gene: TRBJ2-7
len: 15
v_gene: TRBV27
d_gene: TRBD2
abundance: -
CDR3aa: CASSFSSGGSYEQYF
CDR3nt: TGTGCCAGCAGTTTTTCTAGCGGGGGATCCTACGAGCAGTACTTC